These 25 T cell receptor beta chains came from one sample sequenced in a study of beta chain features in type 1 diabetes. Study-level findings and limits: All four CD4+ subsets from Type 1 diabetes patients carried moderately but significantly shorter TCRB CDR3s.

Expressed TCRB transcripts were sequenced after all isolated RNA was converted to cDNA. The data were produced by immunoSEQ multiplex PCR, yet TCRdb's version contains in-frame clones alone and is incomplete. The table includes 120,000 or so clones, 16% detected once. Their antigens remain unidentified. Input material: central memory CD4+ T cells from blood. These receptors all come from a man aged 30-40 years with type 1 diabetes.

Only a few counts were recorded for this clone. The genes are TRBV29-1 and TRBJ1-2; TRBD1 matches 7 bases. The CDR3 has 15 residues. V shed 4 bases and J 3 bases; nucleotides not matched to a gene: 11. The germline V gene has CDR1 SQVTM and CDR2 ANQGSEA. CDR3 in amino acids: CSVAPAGTADYGYTF. For the CDR3, the DNA is TGCAGCGTTGCGCCTGCTGGGACAGCAGACTATGGCTACACCTTC.

This clone was counted only a few times. This sequence joins TRBV7-8 and TRBJ2-3; D might be TRBD1 (6 bases). The V end lost 5 bases, the J end lost 0 bases, and 21 bases lay between the germline ends. The germline V gene encodes CDR1 SGHVS and CDR2 FQNEAQ. This CDR3 has 18 amino acids. The CDR3: CASSPGLTGSVSTDTQYF. The CDR3, as DNA: TGTGCCAGCAGCCCCGGGCTTACAGGGAGCGTCAGCACAGATACGCAGTATTTT.

The rearrangement links TRBV7-6 to TRBJ2-5, with D possibly being TRBD1 or TRBD2 (5 bases each). The CDR3 covers 16 residues. The germline CDR1 and CDR2 sequences are SGHVS and FNYEAQ. V dropped 9 bases and J dropped 5 bases, with 25 bases sitting between them. The DNA of the CDR3 is TGTGCCAGTCGCAGCTTAGGAAACGGGACGGCGGAGACCCAGTACTTC. This gives the protein CASRSLGNGTAETQYF.

The chain couples TRBV7-6 to TRBJ2-5; 11 bases are shared with TRBD2. The CDR3 consists of 17 residues. The V segment lost 5 bases and the J segment 3 bases; nucleotides outside the gene matches: 11. Germline-derived CDR1 and CDR2 are SGHVS and FNYEAQ. The CDR3 coding sequence is TGTGCCAGCAGCGGCGGGATTCTAGCGGGGGGCGAAGAGACCCAGTACTTC. Translation: CASSGGILAGGEETQYF.

This clone was counted between two and nine times. A junction boundary mismatches the germline segment, possibly from a read error. This rearrangement joins TRBV7-7 to TRBJ1-4; no definite D call. The CDR3 is 14 residues long. The germline V gene encodes CDR1 SSHAT and CDR2 FNYEAQ (reference sequence). CDR3 residues: CASSQAPFLGKLFF. The CDR3 bases are TGCGCCAGCAGCCAAGCTCCCTTCCTAGGGAAACTGTTTTTT.

There are many counts of this clone. The chain employs TRBV7-9 and TRBJ2-5, with D possibly matching TRBD1 (5 bases). CDR3 length equals 15 residues. Germline lookup yields CDR1 SEHNR and CDR2 FQNEAQ (reference sequence). V lost 4 bases to trimming and J lost 6 bases, with 18 bases between them. Written as DNA, the CDR3 is TGTGCCAGCAGCTCACCACCCCGATTGGGGCAGACCCAGTACTTC. This codes for CASSSPPRLGQTQYF.

This clone has just a few counts. The chain recombines TRBV10-2 with TRBJ2-5; unclear D gene. Germline-derived CDR1 and CDR2 are WSHSY and SAAADI. V dropped 0 bases and J dropped 3 bases, with 8 bases sitting between them. The CDR3 length is 14 residues. CDR3 nucleotide sequence: TGCGCCAGCAGTGAGTCGAGGCAGAAAGAGACCCAGTACTTC. It is translated as CASSESRQKETQYF.

V usage is TRBV19 and J usage is TRBJ2-2, with no clear D. V was cut by 7 bases and J by 6 bases, with 9 bases left in between. The CDR3 length is 12 residues. Per germline, CDR1 LNHDA and CDR2 SQIVND (reference sequence). CDR3 coding DNA: TGTGCCAGTACCCATAGGGCCGGGGAGCTGTTTTTT. This sequence encodes CASTHRAGELFF.

This clone was found a few times. V gene TRBV7-9 combines with J gene TRBJ2-5; D unresolved. CDR3 length equals 11 residues. Germline CDR1 and CDR2: SEHNR and FQNEAQ (reference sequence). The V end was cut by 11 bases, the J end by 2 bases, with 9 bases between. In nucleotides, the CDR3 is TGTGCCTCTGCGGAGCAAGAGACCCAGTACTTC. Amino acids: CASAEQETQYF.

This clone has more than one count but fewer than ten. This rearrangement joins TRBV13 to TRBJ1-1; no clear D gene. The germline V and J ends were trimmed by 3 bases and 6 bases, with 8 bases remaining between them. Germline CDR1 is PRHDT and CDR2 is FYEKMQ (reference sequence). The CDR3 length is 12 residues. The CDR3 here is CASSLGRPEAFF. CDR3 bases: TGTGCCAGCAGCTTGGGCAGACCTGAAGCTTTCTTT.

The CDR3 bases are TGTGCCAGCAGCCCCGGAGGGGCTACAGGGGCCAACGTCCTGACTTTC. This sequence encodes CASSPGGATGANVLTF. The chain uses TRBV5-4 and TRBJ2-6, with TRBD2 as a possible D gene (6 bases). The ends were cut back, 4 bases at V and 4 bases at J, with 15 bases in the middle. The CDR3 is made up of 16 amino acids. Germline assignment: CDR1 SGHNT and CDR2 YYREEE (reference sequence).

This clone was seen only a few times. The chain joins TRBV28 to TRBJ2-2; 9 bases agree with TRBD1. The CDR3 runs 15 residues. Germline loops: CDR1 MDHEN, CDR2 SYDVKM. Trimming removed 7 bases from V and 2 bases from J; junction bases left unmatched: 5. CDR3 DNA sequence: TGTGCCAGCACGAGACAGGGGGGAAACACCGGGGAGCTGTTTTTT. Protein product: CASTRQGGNTGELFF.

The count of this clone is one. The chain joins TRBV6-4 to TRBJ1-1; D is unresolved. Trimming cost V 0 bases and J 1 base, with 6 bases left between them. The CDR3 runs to 14 residues. Germline V gene sequence: CDR1 MRHNA, CDR2 SNTAGT. CDR3 in amino acids: CASSDSSENTEAFF. DNA of the CDR3: TGTGCCAGCAGTGACTCGTCGGAGAACACTGAAGCTTTCTTT.

V gene TRBV5-4 combines with J gene TRBJ2-1; D gene ambiguous. Germline V gives CDR1 SGHNT, CDR2 YYREEE (reference sequence). With 0 bases removed from V and 9 bases from J, the gap between germline ends came to 7 bases. This CDR3 region has 12 residues. Written as DNA, the CDR3 is TGTGCCAGCAGCTTGGTAGACGGTGAGCAGTTCTTC. Its translation: CASSLVDGEQFF.

This clone was recorded many times. The genes are TRBV29-1 and TRBJ2-1; tentative D call: TRBD1 (5 bases). The CDR3 consists of 14 residues. V was pared by 3 bases and J by 6 bases, with 15 bases between. Germline CDR1 SQVTM, CDR2 ANQGSEA. Written as DNA, the CDR3 is TGCAGCGTTGACCACAGGCAGGTTTCCAATGAGCAGTTCTTC. Translation: CSVDHRQVSNEQFF.

This clone occurred a few times. The chain carries TRBV2 and TRBJ2-2; 8 bases agree with TRBD1. The V segment lost 8 bases and the J segment 7 bases; nucleotides outside the gene matches: 9. This CDR3 has 14 residues. Germline V lookup: CDR1 SNHLY, CDR2 FYNNEI. The CDR3 region is CASGGQGIHGELFF. The CDR3, as DNA: TGTGCCAGCGGTGGACAGGGTATTCACGGGGAGCTGTTTTTT.

This clone was found many times. This chain connects TRBV11-2 to TRBJ2-4, with D maybe TRBD2 (6 bases). V was shortened by 6 bases and J by 6 bases, with 12 bases between the two germline ends. The CDR3 loop spans 13 amino acids. The germline gives CDR1 SGHAT, CDR2 FQNNGV. The CDR3 region has the DNA TGTGCCAGCAGGCCGGGAGCAGGAAACATTCAGTACTTC. Residues: CASRPGAGNIQYF.

This clone appeared a few times. The J gene is TRBJ2-3, the V gene TRBV9, with a weak D call TRBD1 (5 bases). CDR3 length: 16 amino acids. Germline V CDR1 and CDR2: SGDLS, YYNGEE. Trimming stripped 0 bases from V and 3 bases from J, with 14 bases between. The CDR3 spells CASSVDAGPYTDTQYF. CDR3 nucleotide sequence: TGTGCCAGCAGCGTAGATGCAGGGCCTTATACAGATACGCAGTATTTT.

This chain joins TRBV7-2 and TRBJ2-7; D is uncertain. The CDR3 loop spans 15 amino acids. Germline V gene lookup returns CDR1 SGHTA and CDR2 FQGNSA. Deletions cut 5 bases from V and 5 bases from J, with 19 bases between. The CDR3 DNA follows: TGTGCCAGCAGCCCCACAGAAGGGATTTATGACGAGCAGTACTTC. Amino acids: CASSPTEGIYDEQYF. The variable domain in full, with the rest retrieved from reference TRBV7-2 and TRBJ2-7, is GAGVSQSPSNKVTEKGKDVELRCDPISGHTALYWYRQSLGQGLEFLIYFQGNSAPDKSGLPSDRFSAERTGGSVSTLTIQRTQQEDSAVYLCASSPTEGIYDEQYFGPGTRLTVT.

This clone was detected a few times. V usage is TRBV6-5 and J usage is TRBJ1-2; no firm D call. The CDR3 is 14 residues long. Germline V gene lookup returns CDR1 MNHEY and CDR2 SVGAGI. V lost 0 bases, J lost 4 bases, and 9 bases lay in between. The CDR3 is CASSYSRTGYGYTF. The CDR3 DNA reads TGTGCCAGCAGTTACTCCAGGACGGGCTATGGCTACACCTTC.

With regard to this clone: Compared with germline, one end of the junction differs, possibly owing to a read error. V gene TRBV4-3 combines with J gene TRBJ2-3; 8 bases line up with TRBD2. Germline CDR1 LGHNA, CDR2 YSLEER. This CDR3 contains 18 residues. The CDR3 DNA is TGCGCCATCAGCCATAGCGCGGGGGGTGATACTACCGCAGATACGCAGTATTTT. Translating gives CAISHSAGGDTTADTQYF.

This clone has more than one count but fewer than ten. The chain recombines TRBV6-1 with TRBJ1-5, with no clear D. In germline, CDR1 is MNHNS, CDR2 SASEGT. Trimming removed 6 bases from V and 4 bases from J, with 10 bases in between. The CDR3 runs to 13 residues. CDR3 sequence reads: CASRIQINQPQHF. As DNA, the CDR3 is TGTGCCAGCAGGATACAGATTAATCAGCCCCAGCATTTT.

A few counts support this clone. Other DNA sequences of this sample code for an identical CDR3. V is TRBV5-6 and J is TRBJ2-5; D unclear. The V gene lost 0 bases and the J gene lost 5 bases, with 8 bases spanning the gap. The CDR3 totals 13 residues. The germline V gene has CDR1 SGHDT and CDR2 YYEEEE. CDR3 residues: CASSLDRPETQYF. For the CDR3, the DNA is TGTGCCAGCAGCTTGGATCGTCCGGAGACCCAGTACTTC. Full variable domain (remainder filled in from reference TRBV5-6 and TRBJ2-5): DAGVTQSPTHLIKTRGQQVTLRCSPKSGHDTVSWYQQALGQGPQFIFQYYEEEERQRGNFPDRFSGHQFPNYSSELNVNALLLGDSALYLCASSLDRPETQYFGPGTRLLVL.

The V gene is TRBV9, the J gene TRBJ2-5; perhaps TRBD1 as D (6 bases). V gave up 0 bases and J gave up 2 bases, with 8 bases separating them. Germline CDR1 and CDR2: SGDLS and YYNGEE. CDR3 size: 14 residues. The CDR3 spells CASSVEGGQETQYF. The CDR3 DNA reads as TGTGCCAGCAGCGTAGAAGGGGGACAAGAGACCCAGTACTTC.

In this sample, this clone turned up a few times. This chain joins TRBV27 and TRBJ2-7; 7 bases match TRBD1. Losses at the gene ends were 2 bases for V and 3 bases for J; bases not matched to a gene: 10. Germline CDR1 is MNHEY and CDR2 is SMNVEV (reference sequence). There are 16 residues in the CDR3. CDR3 bases: TGTGCCAGCAGTTTAAACGACAGGGCGCTGAGCTACGAGCAGTACTTC. The encoded protein is CASSLNDRALSYEQYF.